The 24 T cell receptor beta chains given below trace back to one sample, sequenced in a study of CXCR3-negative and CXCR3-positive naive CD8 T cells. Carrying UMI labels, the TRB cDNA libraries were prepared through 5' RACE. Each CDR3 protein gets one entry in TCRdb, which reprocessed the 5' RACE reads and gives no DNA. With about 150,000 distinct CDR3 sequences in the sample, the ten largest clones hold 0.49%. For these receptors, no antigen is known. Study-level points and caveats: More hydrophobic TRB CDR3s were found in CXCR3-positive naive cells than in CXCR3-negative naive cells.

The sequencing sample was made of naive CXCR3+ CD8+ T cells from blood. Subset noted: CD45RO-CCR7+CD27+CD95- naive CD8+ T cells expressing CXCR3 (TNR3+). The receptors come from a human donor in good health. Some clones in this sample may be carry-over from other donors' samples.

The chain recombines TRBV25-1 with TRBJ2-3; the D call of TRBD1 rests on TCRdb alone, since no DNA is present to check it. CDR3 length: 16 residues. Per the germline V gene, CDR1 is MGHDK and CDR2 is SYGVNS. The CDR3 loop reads CASSEFEGGSTDTQYF.

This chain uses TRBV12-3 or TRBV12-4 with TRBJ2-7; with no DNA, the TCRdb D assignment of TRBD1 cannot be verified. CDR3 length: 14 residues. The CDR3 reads CASSPDRGPSEQYF.

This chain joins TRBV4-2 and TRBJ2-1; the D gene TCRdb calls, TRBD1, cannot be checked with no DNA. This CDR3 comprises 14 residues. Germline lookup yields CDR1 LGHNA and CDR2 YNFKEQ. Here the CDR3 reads CASSQGDSSDEQFF.

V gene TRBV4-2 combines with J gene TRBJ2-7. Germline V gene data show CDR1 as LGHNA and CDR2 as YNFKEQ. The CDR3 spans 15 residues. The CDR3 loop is CASSQVVFYPVEQYF.

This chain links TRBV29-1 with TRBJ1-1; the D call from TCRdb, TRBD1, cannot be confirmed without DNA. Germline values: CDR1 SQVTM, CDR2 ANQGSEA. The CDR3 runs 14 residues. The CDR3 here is CSETPGQGGTEAFF.

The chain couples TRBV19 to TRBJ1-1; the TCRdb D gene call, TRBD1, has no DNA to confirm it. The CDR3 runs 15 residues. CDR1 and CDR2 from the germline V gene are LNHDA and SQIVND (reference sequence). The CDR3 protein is CASSILPLTNTEAFF.

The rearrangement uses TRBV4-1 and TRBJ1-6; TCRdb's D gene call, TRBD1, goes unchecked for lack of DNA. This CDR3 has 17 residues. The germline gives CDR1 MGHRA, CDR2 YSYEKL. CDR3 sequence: CASSLSYIDRGASPLHF.

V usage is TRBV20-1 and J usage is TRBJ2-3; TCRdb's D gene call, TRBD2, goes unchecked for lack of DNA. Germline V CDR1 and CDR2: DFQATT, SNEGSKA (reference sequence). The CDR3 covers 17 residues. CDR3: CSAANVGPRSATDTQYF.

CDR3 residues: CSVEDIGQGDLGYTF. This chain connects TRBV29-1 to TRBJ1-2; lacking DNA, the TRBD1 call made by TCRdb goes unchecked. CDR1 and CDR2 from the germline V gene are SQVTM and ANQGSEA. The CDR3 contains 15 residues.

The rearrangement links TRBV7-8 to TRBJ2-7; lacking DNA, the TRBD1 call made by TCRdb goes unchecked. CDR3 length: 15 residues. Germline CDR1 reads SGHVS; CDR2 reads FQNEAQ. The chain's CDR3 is CASSNRQGSIYEQYF.

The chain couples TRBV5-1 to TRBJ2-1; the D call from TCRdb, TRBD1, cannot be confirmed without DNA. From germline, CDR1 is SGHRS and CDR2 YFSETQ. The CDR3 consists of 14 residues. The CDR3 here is CASSLYAGPTEQFF.

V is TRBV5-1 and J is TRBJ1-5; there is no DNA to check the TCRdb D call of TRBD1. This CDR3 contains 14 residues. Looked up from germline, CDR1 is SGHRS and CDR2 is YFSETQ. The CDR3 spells CASSMGQGGEPQHF.

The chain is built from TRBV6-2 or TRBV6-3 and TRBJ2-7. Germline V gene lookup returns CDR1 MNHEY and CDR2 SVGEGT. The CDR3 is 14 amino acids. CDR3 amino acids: CASSPTGRSYEQYF.

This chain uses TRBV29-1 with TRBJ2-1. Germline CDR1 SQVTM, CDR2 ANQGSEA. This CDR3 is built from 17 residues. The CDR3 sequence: CSVEDLGDTISYNEQFF.

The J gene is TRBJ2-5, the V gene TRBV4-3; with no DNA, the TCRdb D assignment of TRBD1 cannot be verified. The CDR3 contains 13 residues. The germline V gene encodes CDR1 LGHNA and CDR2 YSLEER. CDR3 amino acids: CASSQGARSPQYF.

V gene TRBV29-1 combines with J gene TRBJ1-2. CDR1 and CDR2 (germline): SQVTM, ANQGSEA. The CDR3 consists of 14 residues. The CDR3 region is CSVEGGIGRAGYTF. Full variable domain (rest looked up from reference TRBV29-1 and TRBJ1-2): SAVISQKPSRDICQRGTSLTIQCQVDSQVTMMFWYRQQPGQSLTLIATANQGSEATYESGFVIDKFPISRPNLTFSTLTVSNMSPEDSSIYLCSVEGGIGRAGYTFGSGTRLTVV.

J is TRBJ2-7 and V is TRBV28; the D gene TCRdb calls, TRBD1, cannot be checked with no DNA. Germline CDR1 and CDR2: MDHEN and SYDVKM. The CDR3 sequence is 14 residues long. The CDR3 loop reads CASTLRGGHHEQYF.

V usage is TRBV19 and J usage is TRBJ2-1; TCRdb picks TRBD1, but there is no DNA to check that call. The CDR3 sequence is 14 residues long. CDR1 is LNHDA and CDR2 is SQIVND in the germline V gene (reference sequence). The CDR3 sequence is CASSIVQGHNEQFF.

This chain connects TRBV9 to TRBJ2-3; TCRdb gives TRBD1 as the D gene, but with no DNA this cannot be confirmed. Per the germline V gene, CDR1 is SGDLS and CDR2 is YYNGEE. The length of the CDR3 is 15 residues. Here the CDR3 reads CASSPEGRRTDTQYF.

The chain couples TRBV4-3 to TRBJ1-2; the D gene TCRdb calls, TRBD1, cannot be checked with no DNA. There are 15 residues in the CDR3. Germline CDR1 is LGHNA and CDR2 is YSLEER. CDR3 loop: CASSQWDGKGDGYTF.

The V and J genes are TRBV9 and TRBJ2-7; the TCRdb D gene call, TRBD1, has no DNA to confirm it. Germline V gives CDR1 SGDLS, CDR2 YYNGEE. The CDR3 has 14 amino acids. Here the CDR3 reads CASSAWDGSYEQYF.

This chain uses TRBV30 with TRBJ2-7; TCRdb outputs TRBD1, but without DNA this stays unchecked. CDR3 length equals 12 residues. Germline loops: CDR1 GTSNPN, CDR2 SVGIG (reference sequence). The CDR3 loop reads CAWNGIGNEQYF.

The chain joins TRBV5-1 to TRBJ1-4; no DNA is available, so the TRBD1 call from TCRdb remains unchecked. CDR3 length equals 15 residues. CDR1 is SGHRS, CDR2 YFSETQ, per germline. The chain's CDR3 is CASSLVGGTNEKLFF.

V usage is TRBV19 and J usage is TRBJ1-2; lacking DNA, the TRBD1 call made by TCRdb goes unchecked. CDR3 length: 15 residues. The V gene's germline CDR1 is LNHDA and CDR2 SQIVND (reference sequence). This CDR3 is CASTPGQPYAYGYTF. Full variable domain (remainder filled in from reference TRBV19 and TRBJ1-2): DGGITQSPKYLFRKEGQNVTLSCEQNLNHDAMYWYRQDPGQGLRLIYYSQIVNDFQKGDIAEGYSVSREKKESFPLTVTSAQKNPTAFYLCASTPGQPYAYGYTFGSGTRLTVV.